The clone carrying this T cell receptor beta chain has only a few counts. Its target is not known. This sample stems from a study of radiation and T cells in renal cell carcinoma. Study-wide results and caveats: From baseline, blood top tumor clonotypes peaked at 2 weeks post-radiation.

Time point meaning: baseline pretreatment blood. Treatment of the sample: 15 Gy SBRT to primary tumor, nephrectomy 4 weeks later. Serial blood draws occurred at baseline and 2 and 4 weeks post-SBRT. Clear cell pathology was present in this patient's renal cell carcinoma. With 7 bases removed from V and 5 bases from J, the gap between germline ends came to 17 bases. This CDR3 comprises 13 residues. The V gene's germline CDR1 is SQVTM and CDR2 ANQGSEA. Clones were read by immunoSEQ multiplex PCR, and TCRdb kept only the in-frame ones, dropping some. The sample lists roughly 120,000 clones, roughly four fifths occurring once.

The material was blood, obtained from a patient whose treatment included radiotherapy and nephrectomy. The rearrangement joins TRBV29-1 to TRBJ1-1, with D possibly matching TRBD1 (5 bases). The TCR comes from a woman aged 55-70 years with renal cell carcinoma. In DNA form, the CDR3 reads TGCAGCGCAGAAGAAGGGGAGGGTACTGAAGCTTTCTTT. It specifies CSAEEGEGTEAFF.